The 14 T cell receptor beta chains below come from one sample, sequenced in a study of T cell responses to AZD1222 COVID-19 vaccine. The assay was immunoSEQ multiplex PCR, and TCRdb's table has in-frame clones only and misses some. The repertoire includes around 260,000 clones, 85% to 95% of them detected once, and 0.5% to 0.7% sits in the top ten. This specimen was peripheral blood, taken on day 0 of AZD1222 vaccination. The source of these receptors is an adult in good health.

The chain has TRBV24-1 and TRBJ1-5; 9 nucleotides line up with TRBD1. Germline CDR1 is KGHDR and CDR2 is SFDVKD. The CDR3 length is 16 residues. V lost 4 bases to trimming and J lost 6 bases; unmatched junction nucleotides: 9. The CDR3 sequence is CATSESGQGGGQPQHF. DNA of the CDR3: TGTGCCACCAGTGAGTCGGGACAGGGAGGAGGTCAGCCCCAGCATTTT.

This clone has a single count. The gene calls are TRBV11-2 and TRBJ2-1; D not resolved. The CDR3 is made up of 11 amino acids. Germline V gene data show CDR1 as SGHAT and CDR2 as FQNNGV. The V end was cut by 5 bases, the J end by 6 bases, with 5 bases between. This CDR3 reads CASSEINEQFF. Written as DNA, the CDR3 is TGTGCCAGCAGCGAAATCAATGAGCAGTTCTTC.

Here the CDR3 reads CASSPLSGELAYEQYF. The DNA of the CDR3 is TGTGCCAGCTCACCACTTTCAGGGGAGTTGGCCTACGAGCAGTACTTC. The rearrangement joins TRBV18 to TRBJ2-7, with D tentatively TRBD1 (6 bases). Germline lookup yields CDR1 KGHSH and CDR2 LQKENI. V was cut by 1 base and J by 2 bases, with 15 bases left in between. The CDR3 length is 16 residues.

As DNA, the CDR3 is TGTGCCAGCGACAGGGCTTCCTACGAGCAGTACTTC. Residues: CASDRASYEQYF. The J gene is TRBJ2-7, the V gene TRBV6-5; TRBD1 aligns across 7 bases. The CDR3 totals 12 residues. Germline V lookup: CDR1 MNHEY, CDR2 SVGAGI. Trimming took 8 bases from V and 1 from J; bases not matched to a gene: 2.

The chain employs TRBV9 and TRBJ1-1, with D perhaps matching TRBD1 (6 bases). CDR3 length equals 14 residues. The V end was cut by 0 bases, the J end by 5 bases, with 11 bases between. CDR1 is SGDLS and CDR2 is YYNGEE in the germline V gene. Here the CDR3 DNA reads TGTGCCAGCAGCGTAGGCCCCCAGGGGACTGAAGCTTTCTTT. Its protein is CASSVGPQGTEAFF.

The V gene is TRBV7-9, the J gene TRBJ2-3; D is possibly TRBD1 (7 bases). The V and J ends lost 5 bases and 4 bases respectively, with 22 bases between them. Germline V gene lookup returns CDR1 SEHNR and CDR2 FQNEAQ (reference sequence). There are 17 residues in the CDR3. The CDR3, as DNA: TGTGCCAGCAGCCCAGGGGGGTACAGCCCGTGGGCAGATACGCAGTATTTT. Translation gives CASSPGGYSPWADTQYF.

This chain joins TRBV7-6 and TRBJ2-7; 10 bases agree with TRBD2. From germline, CDR1 is SGHVS and CDR2 FNYEAQ. The CDR3 is 14 amino acids. Trimming cost V 7 bases and J 5 bases; bases outside gene matches: 8. The CDR3 here is CASTPGLASNEQYF. The CDR3 nucleotides are TGTGCCAGCACACCGGGACTAGCGTCCAACGAGCAGTACTTC. Full variable domain (rest looked up from reference TRBV7-6 and TRBJ2-7): GAGVSQSPRYKVTKRGQDVALRCDPISGHVSLYWYRQALGQGPEFLTYFNYEAQQDKSGLPNDRFSAERPEGSISTLTIQRTEQRDSAMYRCASTPGLASNEQYFGPGTRLTVT.

The V and J genes are TRBV5-5 and TRBJ1-5; perhaps TRBD1 as D (6 bases). Looked up from germline, CDR1 is SGHKS and CDR2 is YYEKEE (reference sequence). CDR3 length: 16 amino acids. Trimming removed 4 bases at V and 5 bases at J, with 19 bases between. CDR3 amino acids: CASSPDGGQRHQPQHF. Written as DNA, the CDR3 is TGTGCCAGCAGCCCAGACGGGGGGCAGCGGCATCAGCCCCAGCATTTT. The full variable domain, with the rest looked up from reference TRBV5-5 and TRBJ1-5, is DAGVTQSPTHLIKTRGQQVTLRCSPISGHKSVSWYQQVLGQGPQFIFQYYEKEERGRGNFPDRFSARQFPNYSSELNVNALLLGDSALYLCASSPDGGQRHQPQHFGDGTRLSIL.

This rearrangement joins TRBV24-1 to TRBJ2-7, with 11 nucleotides matching TRBD1. Per germline, CDR1 KGHDR and CDR2 SFDVKD. The CDR3 contains 16 residues. Trimming cost V 7 bases and J 2 bases; bases outside gene matches: 9. This CDR3 is CATRTPGTGGPYEQYF. Here the CDR3 DNA reads TGTGCCACCAGAACACCCGGGACAGGGGGTCCCTACGAGCAGTACTTC.

This sequence joins TRBV5-1 and TRBJ2-1; TRBD1 agrees at 8 bases. CDR1 is SGHRS, CDR2 YFSETQ, per germline. The V segment lost 4 bases and the J segment 0 bases; nucleotides outside the gene matches: 6. The CDR3 covers 16 residues. CDR3 coding DNA: TGCGCCAGCAGCCCGGGGACAGGTAGCTCCTACAATGAGCAGTTCTTC. Translated, it gives CASSPGTGSSYNEQFF.

The rearrangement joins TRBV6-2 or TRBV6-3 to TRBJ2-1, with TRBD2 identical over 9 bases. J lost 3 bases, V lost 4 bases, and 7 bases had no gene match. Germline CDR1 MNHEY, CDR2 SVGEGT. This CDR3 is 16 amino acids long. The CDR3: CASSSTTSGFYNEQFF. The CDR3 DNA reads as TGTGCCAGCAGTTCGACCACTAGCGGGTTCTACAATGAGCAGTTCTTC.

About this clone: Different DNA sequences within this sample yield the same CDR3. This chain uses TRBV9 with TRBJ2-3, with D unclear. The length of the CDR3 is 14 residues. Germline loops: CDR1 SGDLS, CDR2 YYNGEE. V was shortened by 0 bases and J by 3 bases, with 8 bases between the two germline ends. CDR3 sequence reads: CASSVVGDTDTQYF. CDR3 sequence (DNA): TGTGCCAGCAGCGTAGTTGGGGATACAGATACGCAGTATTTT.

The rearrangement uses TRBV18 and TRBJ2-6, with D unresolved. CDR1 is KGHSH, CDR2 LQKENI, per germline. The CDR3 length is 15 residues. V shed 5 bases and J shed 0 bases, with 8 bases lying between them. The CDR3 loop reads CASSTLGSGANVLTF. CDR3 nucleotides: TGTGCCAGCTCAACCCTGGGCTCTGGGGCCAACGTCCTGACTTTC.

The chain recombines TRBV9 with TRBJ1-1; a possible D gene is TRBD1 (6 bases). V was shortened by 0 bases and J by 4 bases, with 13 bases between the two germline ends. The CDR3 is made up of 15 amino acids. Germline-derived CDR1 and CDR2 are SGDLS and YYNGEE. CDR3 residues: CASSVGGRGGTEAFF. The CDR3 region has the DNA TGTGCCAGCAGCGTAGGAGGGAGGGGGGGCACTGAAGCTTTCTTT.